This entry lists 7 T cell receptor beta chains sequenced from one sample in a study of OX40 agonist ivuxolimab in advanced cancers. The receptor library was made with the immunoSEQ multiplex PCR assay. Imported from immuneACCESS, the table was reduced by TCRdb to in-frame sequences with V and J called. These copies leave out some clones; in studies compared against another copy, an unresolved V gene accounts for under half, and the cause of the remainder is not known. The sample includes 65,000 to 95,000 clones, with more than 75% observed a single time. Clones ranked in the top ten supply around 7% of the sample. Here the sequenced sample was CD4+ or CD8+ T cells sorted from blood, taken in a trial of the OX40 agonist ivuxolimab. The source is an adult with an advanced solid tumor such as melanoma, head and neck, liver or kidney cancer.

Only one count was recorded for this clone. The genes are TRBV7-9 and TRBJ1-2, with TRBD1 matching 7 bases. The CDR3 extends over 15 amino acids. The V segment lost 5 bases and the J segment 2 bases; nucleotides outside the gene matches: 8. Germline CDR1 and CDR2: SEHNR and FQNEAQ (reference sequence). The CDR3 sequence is CASSPSGGDNYGYTF. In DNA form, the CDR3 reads TGTGCCAGCAGCCCCTCAGGGGGGGACAACTATGGCTACACCTTC. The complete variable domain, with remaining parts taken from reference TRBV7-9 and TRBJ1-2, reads DTGVSQNPRHKITKRGQNVTFRCDPISEHNRLYWYRQTLGQGPEFLTYFQNEAQLEKSRLLSDRFSAERPKGSFSTLEIQRTEQGDSAMYLCASSPSGGDNYGYTFGSGTRLTVV.

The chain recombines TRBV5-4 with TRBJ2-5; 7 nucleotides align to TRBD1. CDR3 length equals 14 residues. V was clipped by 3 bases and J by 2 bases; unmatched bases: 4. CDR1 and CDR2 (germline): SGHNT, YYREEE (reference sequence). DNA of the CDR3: TGTGCCAGCAGCTCGGGACAGCTGCAAGAGACCCAGTACTTC. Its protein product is CASSSGQLQETQYF.

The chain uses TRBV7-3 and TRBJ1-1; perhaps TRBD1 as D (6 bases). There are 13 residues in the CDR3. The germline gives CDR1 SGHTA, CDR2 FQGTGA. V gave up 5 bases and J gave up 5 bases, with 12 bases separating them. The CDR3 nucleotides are TGTGCCAGCAGCCCCCAGGGGAAGACTGAAGCTTTCTTT. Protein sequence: CASSPQGKTEAFF. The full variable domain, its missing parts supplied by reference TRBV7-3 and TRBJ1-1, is GAGVSQTPSNKVTEKGKYVELRCDPISGHTALYWYRQSLGQGPEFLIYFQGTGAADDSGLPNDRFFAVRPEGSVSTLKIQRTERGDSAVYLCASSPQGKTEAFFGQGTRLTVV.

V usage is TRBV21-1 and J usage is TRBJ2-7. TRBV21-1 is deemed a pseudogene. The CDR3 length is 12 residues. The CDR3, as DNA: TGTGCCAGCTCGTGTGACTCCTACGAGCAGTACTTC. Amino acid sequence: CASSCDSYEQYF.

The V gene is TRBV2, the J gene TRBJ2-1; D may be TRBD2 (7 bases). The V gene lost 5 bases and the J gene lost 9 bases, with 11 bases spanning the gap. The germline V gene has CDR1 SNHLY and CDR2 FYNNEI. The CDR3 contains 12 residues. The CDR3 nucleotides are TGTGCCAGCAGTACGGGGGGCGGTGAGCAGTTCTTC. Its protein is CASSTGGGEQFF.

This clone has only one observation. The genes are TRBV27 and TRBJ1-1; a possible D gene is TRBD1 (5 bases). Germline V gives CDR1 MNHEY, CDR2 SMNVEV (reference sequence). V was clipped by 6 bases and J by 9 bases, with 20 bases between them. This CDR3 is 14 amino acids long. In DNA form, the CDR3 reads TGTGCCAGCAGCCTAGGACATTCCGCAGCCAAAGCTTTCTTT. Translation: CASSLGHSAAKAFF.

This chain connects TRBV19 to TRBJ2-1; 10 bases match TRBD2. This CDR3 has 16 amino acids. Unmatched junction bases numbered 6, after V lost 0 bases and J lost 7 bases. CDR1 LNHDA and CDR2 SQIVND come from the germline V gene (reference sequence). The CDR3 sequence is CASSIDGTSVYNEQFF. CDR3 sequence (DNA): TGTGCCAGTAGTATAGATGGGACTAGCGTCTATAATGAGCAGTTCTTC.